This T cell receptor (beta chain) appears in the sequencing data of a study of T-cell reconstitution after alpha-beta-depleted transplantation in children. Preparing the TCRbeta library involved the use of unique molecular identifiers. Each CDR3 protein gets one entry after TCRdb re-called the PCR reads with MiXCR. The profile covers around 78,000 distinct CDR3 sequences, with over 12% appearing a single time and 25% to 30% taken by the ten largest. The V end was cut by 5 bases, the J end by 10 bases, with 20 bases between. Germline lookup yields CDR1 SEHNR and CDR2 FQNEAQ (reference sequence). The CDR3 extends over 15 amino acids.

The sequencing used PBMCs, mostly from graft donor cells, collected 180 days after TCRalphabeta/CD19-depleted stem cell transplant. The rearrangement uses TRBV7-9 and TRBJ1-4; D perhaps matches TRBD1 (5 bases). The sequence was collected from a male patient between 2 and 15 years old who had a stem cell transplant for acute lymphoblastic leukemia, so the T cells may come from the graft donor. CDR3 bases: TGTGCCAGCAGCCAACTCCACAGGACCGCTTTAAAACTGTTTTTT. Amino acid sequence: CASSQLHRTALKLFF. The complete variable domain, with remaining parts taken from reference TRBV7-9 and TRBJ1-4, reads DTGVSQNPRHKITKRGQNVTFRCDPISEHNRLYWYRQTLGQGPEFLTYFQNEAQLEKSRLLSDRFSAERPKGSFSTLEIQRTEQGDSAMYLCASSQLHRTALKLFFGSGTQLSVL.